The clone carrying this T cell receptor (beta chain) has a handful of counts. V dropped 5 bases and J dropped 7 bases, with 14 bases sitting between them. The CDR3 covers 13 residues. Germline assignment: CDR1 MNHEY and CDR2 SVGEGT. The sample comes from a study of molecular identifiers for immune sequencing clone quantification. Naive CD8 T cells were FACS-sorted by CD8+CD4-CCR7+CD45RA+ markers. TCRdb independently ran MiXCR on the PCR reads; one entry per CDR3 protein. The sample has about 40,000 distinct CDR3 sequences, nearly 25% seen once. The source material was naive CD8+ T cells from blood, with Jurkat cell RNA spiked in. This sample's subset: FACS-sorted CD8+CD4-CCR7+CD45RA+ naive T cells. The rearrangement joins TRBV6-2 or TRBV6-3 to TRBJ1-1; a possible D gene is TRBD1 (5 bases). The receptor's source is a human donor in good health. Some libraries in this study had Jurkat cell RNA spiked in. CDR3 sequence: CASSIPPQGEAFF. The CDR3 DNA sequence: TGTGCCAGCAGTATCCCTCCCCAGGGTGAAGCTTTCTTT.